This T cell receptor beta chain was recovered during a study of shared clonotypes between healthy human individuals. Across the whole study: For every donor, three CD4 naive, three CD4 memory, two CD8 naive and one CD8 memory plates were used. Study-wide results and caveats: A generally larger estimated richness was seen in naive subsets than in memory subsets.

Original data processing: Junction-only sequences produced by ImmunoSEQ had no quality scores, so filtering differed. Method: immunoSEQ multiplex PCR; TCRdb's copy keeps in-frame clones and lacks some. V and J calls and clone size are given by that table; D and trimming were obtained from the DNA. The sample lists some 2.1 million clones, just over 90% occurring once. It was CD45RO-negative cells, positively selected for CCR7, that made up naive CD8 cells, with terminally differentiated effector memory CD45RA+ cells excluded. About this clone: Antigen unknown.

CDR1 SEHNR and CDR2 FQNEAQ come from the germline V gene (reference sequence). V shed 5 bases and J shed 5 bases, with 15 bases lying between them. The CDR3 is 14 amino acids. The TCR comes from a man aged 18 to 29 in good health. Some clones in this sample may be carry-over from other donors' samples. The sample comprised naive CD8+ T cells from PBMCs. The J gene is TRBJ2-5, the V gene TRBV7-9, with D perhaps matching TRBD2 (5 bases). CDR3 loop: CASSPETTLETQYF. The CDR3 region has the DNA TGTGCCAGCAGCCCCGAGACTACCCTGGAGACCCAGTACTTC.